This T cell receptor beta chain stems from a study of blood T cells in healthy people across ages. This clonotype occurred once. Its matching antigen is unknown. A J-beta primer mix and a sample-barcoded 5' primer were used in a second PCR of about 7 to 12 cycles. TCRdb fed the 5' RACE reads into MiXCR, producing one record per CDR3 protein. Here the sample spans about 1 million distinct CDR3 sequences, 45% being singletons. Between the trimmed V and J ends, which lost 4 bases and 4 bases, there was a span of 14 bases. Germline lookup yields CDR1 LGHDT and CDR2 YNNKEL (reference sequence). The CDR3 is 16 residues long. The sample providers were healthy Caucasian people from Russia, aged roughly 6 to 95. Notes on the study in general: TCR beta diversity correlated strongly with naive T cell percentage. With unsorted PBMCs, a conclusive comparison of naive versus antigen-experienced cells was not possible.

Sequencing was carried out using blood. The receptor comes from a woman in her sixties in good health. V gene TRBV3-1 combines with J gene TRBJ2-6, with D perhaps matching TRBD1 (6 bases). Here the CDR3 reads CASSPRDTEGANVLTF. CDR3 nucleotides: TGTGCCAGCAGCCCCCGGGACACCGAAGGGGCCAACGTCCTGACTTTC.